One sample yielded the 4 T cell receptor beta chains listed below, sequenced in a study of control samples from healthy donors and cancer patients. TCRdb's copy holds only in-frame clones and misses some; the assay was immunoSEQ multiplex PCR. Among roughly 170,000 clones listed, about 94% were seen once. Sequences were obtained from blood. Receptor source: a woman aged 60-75 years in good health.

The chain is built from TRBV29-1 and TRBJ2-5; 7 bases are shared with TRBD1. Germline V gene lookup returns CDR1 SQVTM and CDR2 ANQGSEA. J was trimmed by 1 base and V by 7 bases; bases with no gene match: 6. This CDR3 region has 13 residues. The CDR3, as DNA: TGCAGCGAAACCGGGACAGCCCAAGAGACCCAGTACTTC. Its translation: CSETGTAQETQYF.

The V and J genes are TRBV6-5 and TRBJ1-3; D perhaps matches TRBD1 (6 bases). Germline V gene data show CDR1 as MNHEY and CDR2 as SVGAGI. Trimming shortened V by 10 bases and J by 0 bases, and 13 bases separated the two germline ends. The CDR3 length is 14 residues. The CDR3: CATAVGGSGNTIYF. The CDR3 region has the DNA TGTGCCACCGCAGTAGGGGGCTCTGGAAACACCATATATTTT.

The sample holds one count of this clone. The chain couples TRBV4-3 to TRBJ1-6; D call uncertain. The V end was cut by 0 bases, the J end by 10 bases, with 22 bases between. This CDR3 has 18 amino acids. Germline CDR1 is LGHNA and CDR2 is YSLEER. The chain's CDR3 is CASSQDAPRGYTTSPLHF. CDR3 coding DNA: TGCGCCAGCAGCCAAGATGCCCCGAGAGGGTATACTACCTCACCCCTCCACTTT.

Note on this clone: Mismatch with germline at one junction end may stem from a read error. Other DNA sequences from this sample encode an identical CDR3 as well. This chain joins TRBV7-2 and TRBJ1-2, with 9 bases lining up with TRBD1. This CDR3 spans 16 amino acids. Germline loops: CDR1 SGHTA, CDR2 FQGNSA. CDR3 residues: CASSLSRGQGNYGYTF. CDR3 nucleotide sequence: TGCGCCAGCAGCTTATCCCGGGGACAGGGTAACTATGGCTACACCTTC.